This T cell receptor beta chain was obtained from a study of blood T cell repertoires in COVID-19. Study in general: In each case, the material was cDNA or gDNA derived from T cells, B-cell-depleted T cells, or PBMCs.

Everyone who took part was about 18 to 90 years old, and they came from about two dozen US areas. Membership in each cohort depended on participant-reported clinical history. Per the authors' pipeline: The authors estimated nucleated cell counts from reference gene primer amplification. Data came from immunoSEQ multiplex PCR; TCRdb stores just in-frame clones and leaves some out. The DNA was the basis for D and trimming; V, J and clone size are from that table. This sample yields about 440,000 clones, of which about nine tenths are seen a single time; approximately 0.55% belongs to the top ten. This sequence originates from a man aged 18 to 30 who had recovered from COVID-19. Sequenced sample: PBMCs or T cells enriched from blood (not recorded which).

The CDR3: CASSLRTTINQDTQYF. The CDR3 coding sequence is TGTGCCAGCAGCCTAAGGACTACTATAAATCAAGATACGCAGTATTTT. This chain connects TRBV27 to TRBJ2-3; TRBD2 might be the D (6 bases). The germline V and J ends were trimmed by 6 bases and 5 bases, with 21 bases remaining between them. There are 16 residues in the CDR3. Germline CDR1 MNHEY, CDR2 SMNVEV (reference sequence).